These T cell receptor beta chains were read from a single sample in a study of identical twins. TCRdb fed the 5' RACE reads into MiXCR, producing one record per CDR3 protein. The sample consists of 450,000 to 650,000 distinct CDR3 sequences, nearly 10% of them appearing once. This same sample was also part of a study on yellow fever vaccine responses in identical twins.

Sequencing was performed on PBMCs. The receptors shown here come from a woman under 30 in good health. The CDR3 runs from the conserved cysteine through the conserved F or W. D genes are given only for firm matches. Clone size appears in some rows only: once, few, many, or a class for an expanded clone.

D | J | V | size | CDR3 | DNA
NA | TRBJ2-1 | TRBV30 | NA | CAWSVYNEQFF | TGTGCCTGGTCGGTATACAATGAGCAGTTCTTC
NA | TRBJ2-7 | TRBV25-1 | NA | CASSEISQGAYEQYF | TGTGCCAGCAGTGAGATCTCCCAAGGGGCTTACGAGCAGTACTTC
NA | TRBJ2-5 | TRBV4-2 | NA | CASSPVVLETQYF | TGTGCCAGCAGCCCAGTAGTTTTGGAGACCCAGTACTTC
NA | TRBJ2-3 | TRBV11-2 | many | CASSMAARDTDTQYF | TGTGCCAGCAGCATGGCGGCTAGAGACACAGATACGCAGTATTTT
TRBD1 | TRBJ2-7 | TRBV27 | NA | CASSLNLGDRDHEQYF | TGTGCCAGCAGTTTAAACCTGGGGGACAGGGACCACGAGCAGTACTTC
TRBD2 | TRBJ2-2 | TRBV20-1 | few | CSASGGPSGRVRAGELFF | TGCAGTGCTAGTGGGGGGCCTAGCGGGAGAGTTCGAGCCGGGGAGCTGTTTTTT
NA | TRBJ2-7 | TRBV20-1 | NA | CSVGQPTSYEQYF | TGCAGTGTCGGGCAGCCCACCTCCTACGAGCAGTACTTC
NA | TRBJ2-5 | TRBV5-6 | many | CASSLGGVWKETQYF | TGTGCCAGCAGCTTGGGTGGGGTTTGGAAAGAGACCCAGTACTTC
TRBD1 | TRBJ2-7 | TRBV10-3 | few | CAISEKGTGRNEQYF | TGTGCCATCAGTGAGAAGGGGACAGGGAGGAACGAGCAGTACTTC
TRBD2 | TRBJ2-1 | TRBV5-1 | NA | CASSSTGTRSNEQFF | TGCGCCAGCAGTTCTACCGGGACTAGAAGTAATGAGCAGTTCTTC
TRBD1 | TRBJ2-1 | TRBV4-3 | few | CASSQVRGLEQFF | TGCGCCAGCAGCCAAGTTAGGGGGCTAGAGCAGTTCTTC
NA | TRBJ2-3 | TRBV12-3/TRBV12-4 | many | CASSQPDTQYF | TGTGCCAGCAGTCAACCAGATACGCAGTATTTT
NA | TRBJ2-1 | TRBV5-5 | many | CASSRSGNTGYEQFF | TGTGCCAGCAGCCGCTCCGGGAACACGGGCTATGAGCAGTTCTTC
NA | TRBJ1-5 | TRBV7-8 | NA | CASSRDRSNQPQHF | TGTGCCAGCAGCCGCGACAGGAGCAATCAGCCCCAGCATTTT
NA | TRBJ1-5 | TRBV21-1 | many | CASSSGPPPGQPQHF | TGTGCCAGCAGCAGTGGACCGCCGCCGGGTCAGCCCCAGCATTTT
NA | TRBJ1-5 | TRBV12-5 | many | CASGLEDSQPQHF | TGTGCTAGTGGTTTGGAGGACAGCCAGCCCCAGCATTTT
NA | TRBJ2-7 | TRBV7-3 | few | CASSKMGVPYSFSYEQYF | TGTGCCAGCAGCAAGATGGGGGTACCCTACTCCTTCTCCTACGAGCAGTACTTC
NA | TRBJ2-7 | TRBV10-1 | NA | CASSDASPPFKQYF | TGCGCCAGCAGTGACGCCTCTCCACCCTTCAAGCAGTACTTC
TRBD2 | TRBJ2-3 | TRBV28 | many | CASSSSGLAGTDTQYF | TGTGCCAGCAGTTCATCGGGACTAGCGGGGACAGATACGCAGTATTTT
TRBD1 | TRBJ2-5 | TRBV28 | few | CASSSRTGGQETQYF | TGTGCCAGCAGTTCAAGGACAGGTGGGCAAGAGACCCAGTACTTC
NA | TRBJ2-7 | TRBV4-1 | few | CASSQVSPAYPYEQYF | TGCGCCAGCAGCCAAGTTTCGCCAGCCTACCCCTACGAGCAGTACTTC
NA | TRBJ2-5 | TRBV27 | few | CASSLRNSGGTQYF | TGTGCCAGCAGTTTACGCAACTCAGGAGGGACCCAGTACTTC
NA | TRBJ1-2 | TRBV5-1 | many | CASSSVDLYGYTF | TGCGCCAGCAGCTCTGTCGACCTCTATGGCTACACCTTC
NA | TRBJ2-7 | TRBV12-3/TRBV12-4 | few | CASSLYRYEQYF | TGTGCCAGCAGTTTATACCGCTACGAGCAGTACTTC
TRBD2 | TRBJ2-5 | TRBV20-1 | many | CSARSSTSGRRETQYF | TGCAGTGCCAGATCTTCGACTAGCGGGAGAAGAGAGACCCAGTACTTC
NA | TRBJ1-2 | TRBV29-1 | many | CSVSGGNGYTF | TGCAGCGTATCGGGGGGGAATGGCTACACCTTC
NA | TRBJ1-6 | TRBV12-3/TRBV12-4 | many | CASMVGGFNSPLHF | TGTGCCAGCATGGTGGGGGGATTTAATTCACCCCTCCACTTT
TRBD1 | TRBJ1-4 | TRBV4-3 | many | CASSRRTGDGEKLFF | TGCGCCAGCAGCCGCCGGACAGGGGACGGGGAAAAACTGTTTTTT
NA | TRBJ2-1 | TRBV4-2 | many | CASSQDSPGSYNEQFF | TGTGCCAGCAGCCAAGATTCACCGGGCTCCTACAATGAGCAGTTCTTC
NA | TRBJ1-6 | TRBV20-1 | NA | CSARLHRPNSPLHF | TGCAGTGCTAGATTACACAGGCCGAATTCACCCCTCCACTTT
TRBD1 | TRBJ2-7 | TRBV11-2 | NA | CASSLTGQGSEQYF | TGTGCCAGCAGCCTAACGGGACAGGGAAGCGAGCAGTACTTC
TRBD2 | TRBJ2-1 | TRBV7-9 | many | CASSLGGGGRPNNEQFF | TGTGCCAGCAGCTTGGGTGGAGGCGGGAGGCCTAACAATGAGCAGTTCTTC
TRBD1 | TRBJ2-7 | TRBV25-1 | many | CASSDPTGGGYEQYF | TGTGCCAGCAGTGATCCTACAGGGGGCGGGTACGAGCAGTACTTC
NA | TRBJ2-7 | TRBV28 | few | CASSRTGLVSYEQYF | TGTGCCAGCAGCCGCACAGGGCTGGTGTCCTACGAGCAGTACTTC
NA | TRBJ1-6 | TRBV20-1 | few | CSAPLGVGNSPLHF | TGCAGTGCCCCCCTGGGGGTGGGAAATTCACCCCTCCACTTT
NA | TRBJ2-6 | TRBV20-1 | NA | CSASAVSLGANVLTF | TGCAGTGCTAGCGCAGTATCTCTGGGGGCCAACGTCCTGACTTTC
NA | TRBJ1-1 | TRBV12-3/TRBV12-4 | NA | CASSFLHRNTEAFF | TGTGCCAGCAGTTTCCTACATAGGAACACTGAAGCTTTCTTT
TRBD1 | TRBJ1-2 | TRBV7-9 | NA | CASSWGQAMGGYTF | TGTGCCAGCAGCTGGGGACAGGCCATGGGTGGCTACACCTTC
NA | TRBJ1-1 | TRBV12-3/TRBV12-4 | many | CASSLTLGTEAFF | TGTGCCAGCAGTCTCACGTTGGGGACTGAAGCTTTCTTT
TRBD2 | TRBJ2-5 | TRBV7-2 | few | CASSSRLAENPPQYF | TGTGCCAGCAGCTCGAGACTAGCGGAGAACCCACCCCAGTACTTC
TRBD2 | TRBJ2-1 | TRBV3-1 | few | CASSHGLALRNEQFF | TGTGCCAGCAGCCACGGACTAGCGCTGAGAAATGAGCAGTTCTTC
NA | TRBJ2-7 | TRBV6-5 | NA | CASSFVGEPNYEQYF | TGTGCCAGCAGTTTCGTTGGCGAGCCGAACTACGAGCAGTACTTC
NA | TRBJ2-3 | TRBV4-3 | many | CASSQDQAGGTDTQYF | TGCGCCAGCAGCCAAGATCAGGCAGGGGGCACAGATACGCAGTATTTT
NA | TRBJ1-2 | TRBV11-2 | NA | CASSSWVGVGYTF | TGTGCCAGCAGCTCATGGGTAGGGGTCGGCTACACCTTC
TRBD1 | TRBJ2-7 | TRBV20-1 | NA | CSAAPGTGEEEQYF | TGCAGTGCTGCCCCCGGGACAGGGGAGGAGGAGCAGTACTTC
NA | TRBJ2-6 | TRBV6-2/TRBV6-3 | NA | CASNDTPRDVLTF | TGTGCCAGCAACGACACCCCGCGAGACGTCCTGACTTTC
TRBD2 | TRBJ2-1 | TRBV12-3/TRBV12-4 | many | CASTPWATSGPDNEQFF | TGTGCCAGCACCCCTTGGGCGACTAGCGGGCCTGACAATGAGCAGTTCTTC
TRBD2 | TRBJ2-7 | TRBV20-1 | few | CSGLAGTSYEQYF | TGCAGTGGGTTAGCGGGAACCTCCTACGAGCAGTACTTC
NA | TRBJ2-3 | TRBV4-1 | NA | CASSQDLGGSTDTQYF | TGCGCCAGCAGCCAAGATCTTGGCGGGAGCACAGATACGCAGTATTTT
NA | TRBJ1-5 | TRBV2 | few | CASRYREYNQPQHF | TGTGCCAGCAGGTACCGGGAATACAATCAGCCCCAGCATTTT
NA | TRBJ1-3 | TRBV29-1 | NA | CSVEAWDAAADSGNTIYF | TGCAGCGTTGAAGCCTGGGATGCGGCCGCCGACTCTGGAAACACCATATATTTT
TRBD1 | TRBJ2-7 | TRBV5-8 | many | CASSYGQVVYEQYF | TGTGCCAGCAGCTACGGACAGGTAGTCTACGAGCAGTACTTC
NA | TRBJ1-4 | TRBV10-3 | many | CAISAGAEKLFF | TGTGCCATCAGTGCGGGAGCCGAAAAACTGTTTTTT
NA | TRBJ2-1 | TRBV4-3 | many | CASSQEGQANNEQFF | TGCGCCAGCAGCCAAGAAGGCCAGGCTAACAATGAGCAGTTCTTC
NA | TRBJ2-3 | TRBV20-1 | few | CSARYNSRVGTDTQYF | TGCAGTGCTAGATACAATTCACGGGTGGGGACAGATACGCAGTATTTT
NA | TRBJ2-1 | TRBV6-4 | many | CASSETGLGSYNEQFF | TGTGCCAGCAGTGAAACGGGGTTGGGTAGCTACAATGAGCAGTTCTTC
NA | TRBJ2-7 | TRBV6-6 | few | CASRGPLIDEQYF | TGTGCCAGCAGGGGGCCCTTAATTGACGAGCAGTACTTC
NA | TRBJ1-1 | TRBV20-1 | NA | CSARDSGQFGGPSEAFF | TGCAGTGCTAGAGATTCAGGGCAGTTCGGCGGGCCCTCTGAAGCTTTCTTT
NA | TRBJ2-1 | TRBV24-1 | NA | CATSDSPGANEQFF | TGTGCCACCAGTGATTCACCGGGGGCAAATGAGCAGTTCTTC